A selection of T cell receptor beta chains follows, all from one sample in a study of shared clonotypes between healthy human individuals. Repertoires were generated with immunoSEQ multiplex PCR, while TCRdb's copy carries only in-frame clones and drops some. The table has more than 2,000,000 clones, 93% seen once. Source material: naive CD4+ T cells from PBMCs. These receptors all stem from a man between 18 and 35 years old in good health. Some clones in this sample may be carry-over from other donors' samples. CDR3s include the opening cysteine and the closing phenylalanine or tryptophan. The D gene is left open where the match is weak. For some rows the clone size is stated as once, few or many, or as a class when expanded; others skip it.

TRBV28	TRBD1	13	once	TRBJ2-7	TGTGCCAGCGTCGGACAGGGCCCCTACGAGCAGTACTTC	CASVGQGPYEQYF
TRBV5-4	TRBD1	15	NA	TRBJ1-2	TGTGCCAGCAGCTTGCCGGGACAGGGGGCGCTTGGCTACACCTTC	CASSLPGQGALGYTF
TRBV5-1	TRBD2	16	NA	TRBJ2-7	TGCGCCAGCAGCTCCACCGGGACTAGCGGCTCCTACGAGCAGTACTTC	CASSSTGTSGSYEQYF
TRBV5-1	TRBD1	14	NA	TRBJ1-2	TGCGCCAGCAGCCCCGACAGGGGCCGGTACGGCTACACCTTC	CASSPDRGRYGYTF
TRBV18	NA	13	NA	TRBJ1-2	TGTGCCAGCTCACCCTCGGGGTTATATGGCTACACCTTC	CASSPSGLYGYTF
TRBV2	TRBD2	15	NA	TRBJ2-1	TGTGCCAGCAGCCCTGGGGGACTAGCGGGTAATGAGCAGTTCTTC	CASSPGGLAGNEQFF
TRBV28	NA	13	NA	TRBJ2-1	TGTGCCAGCAGTGGCCCAGGGAGGAATGAGCAGTTCTTC	CASSGPGRNEQFF
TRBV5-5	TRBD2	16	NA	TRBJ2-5	TGTGCCAGCAGTCCTGGACTAGGGAATCCCCAGGAGACCCAGTACTTC	CASSPGLGNPQETQYF
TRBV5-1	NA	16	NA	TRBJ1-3	TGCGCCAGCAGCTTGGCCGGGGTCCTCTCTGGAAACACCATATATTTT	CASSLAGVLSGNTIYF
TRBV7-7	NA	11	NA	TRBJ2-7	TGTGCCAGCAGCGCGGGGCTCGAGCAGTACTTC	CASSAGLEQYF
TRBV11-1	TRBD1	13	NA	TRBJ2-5	TGTGCCAGCGGGGACAGAGTCCAAGAGACCCAGTACTTC	CASGDRVQETQYF
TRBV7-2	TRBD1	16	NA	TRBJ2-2	TGTGCCAGCAGCGTCGACAGGGATTTAAACACCGGGGAGCTGTTTTTT	CASSVDRDLNTGELFF
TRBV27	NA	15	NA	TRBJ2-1	TGTGCCAGCAGTCTCATATGGGGGCCCAACGATGAGCAGTTCTTC	CASSLIWGPNDEQFF
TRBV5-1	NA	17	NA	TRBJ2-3	TGCGCCAGCAGCTTGTGGGGGTCGGGTAAAGGTTCAGATACGCAGTATTTT	CASSLWGSGKGSDTQYF
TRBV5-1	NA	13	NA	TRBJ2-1	TGCGCCAGCAGTTCCGCGACTAGGAGTGAGCAGTTCTTC	CASSSATRSEQFF
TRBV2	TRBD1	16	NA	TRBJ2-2	TGTGCCAGCAGTCCGACAGGGACGAGGTACACCGGGGAGCTGTTTTTT	CASSPTGTRYTGELFF
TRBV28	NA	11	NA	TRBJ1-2	TGTGCCAGCAGGTGGGGACTTCGGTACACCTTC	CASRWGLRYTF
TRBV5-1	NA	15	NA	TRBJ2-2	TGCGCCAGCAGCTTGGACGGGGTGAGCACCGGGGAGCTGTTTTTT	CASSLDGVSTGELFF
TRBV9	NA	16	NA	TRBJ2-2	TGTGCCAGCAGCGGCCAGGGTTTAGGTTACACCGGGGAGCTGTTTTTT	CASSGQGLGYTGELFF
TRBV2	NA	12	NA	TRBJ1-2	TGTGCCAGCAGTGAGGAAACTCATGGCTACACCTTC	CASSEETHGYTF
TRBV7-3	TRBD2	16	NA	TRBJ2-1	TGTGCCAGCAGCTTAAGGACTAGCGGGAGGCATAGTGAGCAGTTCTTC	CASSLRTSGRHSEQFF
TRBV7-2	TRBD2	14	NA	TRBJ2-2	TGTGCCAGCAGCCCGACTAGCGCCCACGGGGAGCTGTTTTTT	CASSPTSAHGELFF
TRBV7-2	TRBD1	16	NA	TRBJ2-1	TGTGCCAGCAGCTTAGTCGGGACAGGGACCTACAATGAGCAGTTCTTC	CASSLVGTGTYNEQFF
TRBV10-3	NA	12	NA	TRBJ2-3	TGTGCCATTGGGACTGGCCGAGATACGCAGTATTTT	CAIGTGRDTQYF
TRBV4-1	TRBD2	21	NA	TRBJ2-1	TGCGCCAGCAGCCAAGTCTATCTAGCGGGACCTGGGGCCAGGTCCTACAATGAGCAGTTCTTC	CASSQVYLAGPGARSYNEQFF
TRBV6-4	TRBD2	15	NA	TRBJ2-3	TGTGCCAGCAGTGTGACGGGACTAAGCACAGATACGCAGTATTTT	CASSVTGLSTDTQYF
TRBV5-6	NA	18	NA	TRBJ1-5	TGTGCCAGCAGCTCCCGGTGTTCGGGGATGCGCTGCAATCAGCCCCAGCATTTT	CASSSRCSGMRCNQPQHF
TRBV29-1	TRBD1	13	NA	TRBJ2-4	TGCAGCGTTGGGGTCGGTCAGGGGGACATTCAGTACTTC	CSVGVGQGDIQYF
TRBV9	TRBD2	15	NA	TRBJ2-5	TGTGCCAGCAGCGTAAGGGGAGGGCCCGAAGAGACCCAGTACTTC	CASSVRGGPEETQYF
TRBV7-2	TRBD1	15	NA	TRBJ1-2	TGTGCCAGCAGACAAGAAACGACAGGGGCGCATGGCTACACCTTC	CASRQETTGAHGYTF
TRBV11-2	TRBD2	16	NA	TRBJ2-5	TGTGCCAGCAGGGTGACCACTAGCGGGAGGCAAGAGACCCAGTACTTC	CASRVTTSGRQETQYF
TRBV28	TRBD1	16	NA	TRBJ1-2	TGTGCCAGCAGTCAATCGGTCGGACAGGTTGGCTATGGCTACACCTTC	CASSQSVGQVGYGYTF
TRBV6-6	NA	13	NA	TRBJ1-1	TGTGCCAGCAGCCGGGAAGGGGCGACTGAAGCTTTCTTT	CASSREGATEAFF
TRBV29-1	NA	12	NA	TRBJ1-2	TGCAGCGCCCAGGGGATAAACTATGGCTACACCTTC	CSAQGINYGYTF
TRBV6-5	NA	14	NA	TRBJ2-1	TGTGCCAGCAGTTACCGAACTAGCTACAATGAGCAGTTCTTC	CASSYRTSYNEQFF
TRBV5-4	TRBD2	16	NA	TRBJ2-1	TGTGCCAGCAGCTTGGACGCTAGCGGGAGGGTGGGTGAGCAGTTCTTC	CASSLDASGRVGEQFF
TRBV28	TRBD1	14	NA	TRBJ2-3	TGTGCCAGCAGTCCGGACAGGGGGTGGTATACGCAGTATTTT	CASSPDRGWYTQYF
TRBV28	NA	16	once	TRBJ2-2	TGTGCCAGCAGTTTATACGCAGGGCAAGGCACCGGGGAGCTGTTTTTT	CASSLYAGQGTGELFF
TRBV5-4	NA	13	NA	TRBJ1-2	TGTGCCAGCAGCTTGACCGAAGCCTATGGCTACACCTTC	CASSLTEAYGYTF